This TCR beta chain was recovered during a study of PD-L1 blockade in urothelial cancer (dated by TCRdb to about 2017). About the full investigation: All patients started therapy around 2014 and received atezolizumab 1,200 mg intravenously every 3 weeks. Pretreatment tumor samples, along with matched peripheral blood serially collected before and after atezolizumab treatment, were subjected to TCR sequencing. The study was an exploratory multi-omic analysis of somatic, immune and clinical correlates of response to PD-L1 blockade with atezolizumab in urothelial cancer. Blood samples were analyzed 3 weeks after the start of treatment (second dose) and 6 weeks after the start of treatment. About 90% of the roughly 30 patients were identified as males with urothelial cancer of bladder origin, and a prior smoking history was reported by 18 of 29 patients. Blood samples yielded a median of around 140,000 T cells and roughly 83,000 unique TCRs, with median clonality around 0.084. Approximately 30 patients had pretreatment blood TCR-seq, about 25 had at least one posttreatment blood collection, and about 25 had tumor TCR-seq. Durable clinical benefit meant progression-free survival longer than 6 months, and TCR features were also tested against progression-free and overall survival. In the same patients, whole exome sequencing and RNA sequencing of pretreatment tumors were performed in addition to TCR sequencing. Eight or nine patients reached durable clinical benefit, while some 20 patients did not. Patients had an ECOG performance status of 0 or 1 and had received between 0 and 3 prior chemotherapy regimens.

Spanning cysteine to phenylalanine, the CDR3 consists of 14 amino acids. Only the CDR3 region is kept as DNA, spanning 42 bases read in frame from base 1. The junction shows trimming of 5 bases on V and 5 bases on J, plus 14 bases between the germline ends. CDR1 is given as SGHRS and CDR2 as YFSETQ, both from the germline V gene. Of note for this clone: It has no known antigen specificity. No base quality information exists; no much larger clone differs at one position.

General findings and caveats noted by the study authors: Patients with durable benefit showed greater expansion of tumor-associated TCR clones in peripheral blood 3 weeks after starting treatment (n ≈ 22, p = 0.022). Because of the small sample size (n = 29) and the many exploratory analyses performed, the results are intended to be regarded as hypothesis-generating. Improved progression-free and overall survival was found to be associated with pretreatment peripheral blood TCR clonality below the median.

The time point label on this specimen signifies: pretreatment peripheral blood. The cohort comprised nearly 30 patients with locally advanced or metastatic urothelial carcinoma treated at Memorial Sloan Kettering on a trial protocol. Peripheral blood mononuclear cells were collected pretreatment and during treatment, at between 1 and 8 total time points per patient. The Qiagen DNeasy Blood extraction kit was used to purify genomic DNA from total PBMCs and tumor samples. PBMCs were collected pretreatment and during treatment and were isolated and stored as previously described. To estimate absolute template abundance from read counts, synthetic TCR analog templates were spiked into each PCR. The immunoSEQ assay was used to amplify TCRbeta CDR3 regions from genomic DNA with bias-controlled V and J gene primers. Sequencing of rearranged TCRbeta segments was performed at approximately 20X coverage. Turning to the authors' computational methods: Sequencing errors were corrected by clustering and CDR3s were annotated against IMGT to assign V, D and J genes. Only productive TCRbeta rearrangements were used in downstream analyses, excluding out-of-frame or stop-codon sequences. Clonality was computed as one minus Shannon entropy normalized by the log of the number of unique productive sequences. Fisher's exact test with Benjamini-Hochberg correction, at a threshold of adjusted p below 0.01, was used to find clones that differed between time points or between blood and tumor. The clones in this table, taken by TCRdb from immuneACCESS, are in-frame only. Not every clone is retained; where verified, under half of the shortfall comes from an unresolved V gene, and the cause of the rest is unknown. That table furnishes V, J and clone size, whereas the DNA furnished D and trimming. The sample profile shows tens of thousands of clones; around nine tenths of them were found once. Over 12% of the sample is held by the ten biggest clonotypes.

Source: PBMCs, taken around atezolizumab (anti-PD-L1) treatment. Rearrangement joined TRBV5-1 to TRBJ2-1; the D gene is perhaps TRBD2, on 5 matching bases. This sequence originates from a woman aged 55-75 years with urothelial cancer. The DNA sequence follows: TGCGCCAGCAGTATAGGGCTACTAGACAATGAGCAGTTCTTC. This encodes CASSIGLLDNEQFF.